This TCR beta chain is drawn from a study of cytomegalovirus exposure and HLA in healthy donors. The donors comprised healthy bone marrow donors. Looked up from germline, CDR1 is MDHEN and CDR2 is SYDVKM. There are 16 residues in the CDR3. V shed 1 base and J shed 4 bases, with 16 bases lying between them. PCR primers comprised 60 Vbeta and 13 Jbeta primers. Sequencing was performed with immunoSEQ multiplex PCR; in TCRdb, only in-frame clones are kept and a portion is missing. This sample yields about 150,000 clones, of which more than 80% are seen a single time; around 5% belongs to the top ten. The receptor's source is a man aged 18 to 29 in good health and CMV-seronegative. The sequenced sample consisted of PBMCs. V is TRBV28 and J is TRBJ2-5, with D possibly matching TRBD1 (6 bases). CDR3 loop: CASSLSVGALGETQYF. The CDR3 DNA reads TGTGCCAGCAGTTTATCTGTGGGGGCGCTTGGAGAGACCCAGTACTTC.